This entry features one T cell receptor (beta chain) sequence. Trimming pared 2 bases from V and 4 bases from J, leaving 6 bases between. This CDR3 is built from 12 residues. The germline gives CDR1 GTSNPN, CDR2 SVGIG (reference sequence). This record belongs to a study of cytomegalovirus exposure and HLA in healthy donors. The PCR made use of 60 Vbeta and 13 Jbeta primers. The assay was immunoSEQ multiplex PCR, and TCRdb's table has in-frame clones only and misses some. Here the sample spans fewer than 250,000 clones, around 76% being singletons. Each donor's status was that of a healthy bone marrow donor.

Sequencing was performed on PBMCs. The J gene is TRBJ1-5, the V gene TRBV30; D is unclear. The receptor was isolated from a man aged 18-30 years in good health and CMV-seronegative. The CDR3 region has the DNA TGTGCCTGGAGTAAGCCGAATCAGCCCCAGCATTTT. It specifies CAWSKPNQPQHF. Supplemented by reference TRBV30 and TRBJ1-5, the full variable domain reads SQTIHQWPATLVQPVGSPLSLECTVEGTSNPNLYWYRQAAGRGLQLLFYSVGIGQISSEVPQNLSASRPQDRQFILSSKKLLLSDSGFYLCAWSKPNQPQHFGDGTRLSIL.